These 30 T cell receptor beta chains share one sample of origin, sequenced in a study of T cell responses to AZD1222 COVID-19 vaccine. Assay: immunoSEQ multiplex PCR; the TCRdb copy retains only in-frame clones and omits some. The sample lists about 140,000 clones, 93% occurring once. Sequenced here: peripheral blood, sampled on day 0 of MenACWY control vaccination. These receptors all stem from an adult in good health.

V and J are TRBV4-1 and TRBJ2-5; 12 nucleotides match TRBD2. The CDR3 contains 17 residues. J lost 3 bases, V lost 0 bases, and 5 bases had no gene match. CDR1 is MGHRA and CDR2 is YSYEKL in the germline V gene. The CDR3 region is CASSQELAGGQEETQYF. The CDR3 nucleotides read TGCGCCAGCAGCCAAGAACTAGCGGGAGGACAAGAAGAGACCCAGTACTTC.

This chain connects TRBV6-5 to TRBJ2-7, with TRBD1 identical over 9 bases. The CDR3 loop spans 16 amino acids. J lost 1 base, V lost 0 bases, and 4 bases had no gene match. Germline loops: CDR1 MNHEY, CDR2 SVGAGI. CDR3 amino acids: CASSYSRTGVSYEQYF. The CDR3, as DNA: TGTGCCAGCAGTTACTCCCGGACAGGGGTTTCCTACGAGCAGTACTTC.

The rearrangement uses TRBV7-3 and TRBJ2-3; D unresolved. The V end lost 6 bases, the J end lost 2 bases, and 9 bases lay between the germline ends. This CDR3 comprises 13 residues. CDR1 SGHTA and CDR2 FQGTGA come from the germline V gene. The CDR3 protein is CASSSGPTDTQYF. The CDR3 nucleotides read TGTGCCAGCAGTTCCGGGCCCACAGATACGCAGTATTTT.

Only one count was recorded for this clone. The CDR3 region has the DNA TGTGCCAGTAGTACGGCGACAGGGCTTGGAAACACCATATATTTT. This codes for CASSTATGLGNTIYF. The rearrangement joins TRBV19 to TRBJ1-3; 7 bases are shared with TRBD1. CDR1 is LNHDA and CDR2 is SQIVND in the germline V gene (reference sequence). Trimming took 4 bases from V and 3 from J; bases not matched to a gene: 6. The CDR3 loop spans 15 amino acids.

The rearrangement joins TRBV6-2 or TRBV6-3 to TRBJ1-5, with D perhaps matching TRBD1 (5 bases). Germline CDR1 MNHEY, CDR2 SVGEGT. The V end was cut by 0 bases, the J end by 2 bases, with 11 bases between. The CDR3 contains 16 residues. The CDR3 DNA is TGTGCCAGCAGTTACTCATCCGGGGCCGGCAATCAGCCCCAGCATTTT. The encoded protein is CASSYSSGAGNQPQHF.

This chain joins TRBV20-1 and TRBJ1-1; a weak D match, TRBD1 (5 bases). Germline-derived CDR1 and CDR2 are DFQATT and SNEGSKA (reference sequence). CDR3 size: 12 residues. Trimming removed 3 bases at V and 6 bases at J, with 11 bases between. CDR3 nucleotide sequence: TGCAGTGCTAGTAGTGGGGCCGCTGAAGCTTTCTTT. Translated, it gives CSASSGAAEAFF.

The chain employs TRBV6-2 or TRBV6-3 and TRBJ2-7, with TRBD2 matching over 9 bases. In germline, CDR1 is MNHEY, CDR2 SVGEGT. The junction had 8 bases not matched to a gene; V was cut back by 5 bases and J by 3 bases. CDR3 length: 15 residues. CDR3 coding DNA: TGTGCCAGCAGTCCCGGATGGCGGGAGGGCTACGAGCAGTACTTC. This sequence encodes CASSPGWREGYEQYF.

CDR3 DNA sequence: TGTGCCAGCAGTTTATATTCAGGCAGCCCAAACTATGGCTACACCTTC. Protein: CASSLYSGSPNYGYTF. V usage is TRBV27 and J usage is TRBJ1-2, with unresolved D. CDR3 length: 16 residues. With 1 base removed from V and 2 bases from J, the gap between germline ends came to 14 bases. CDR1 and CDR2 from the germline V gene are MNHEY and SMNVEV (reference sequence).

The V call is TRBV5-1, the J call TRBJ2-7, with 11 bases that match TRBD2. The CDR3 runs 14 residues. The V gene's germline CDR1 is SGHRS and CDR2 YFSETQ. V was pared by 4 bases and J by 4 bases, with 4 bases of the junction left unmatched. The DNA of the CDR3 is TGCGCCAGCAGCCCGGGACTAGCGGAATACGAGCAGTACTTC. Its protein product is CASSPGLAEYEQYF.

V and J are TRBV11-2 and TRBJ2-2; no definite D call. Germline lookup yields CDR1 SGHAT and CDR2 FQNNGV. V was pared by 6 bases and J by 1 base, with 6 bases between. The length of the CDR3 is 13 residues. CDR3 in amino acids: CASRLRNTGELFF. The CDR3 region has the DNA TGTGCCAGCAGACTCAGGAACACCGGGGAGCTGTTTTTT.

The chain uses TRBV14 and TRBJ2-7; TRBD2 matches 8 bases. From germline, CDR1 is SGHDN and CDR2 FVKESK. This CDR3 has 15 amino acids. The ends lost 2 bases at V and 6 bases at J; junction bases unmatched: 9. The CDR3 bases are TGTGCCAGCAGCCAAACGGGTAGCGGGACTGCCGAGCAGTACTTC. Translation: CASSQTGSGTAEQYF.

V is TRBV19 and J is TRBJ1-6; TRBD1 is a possible D gene (6 bases). CDR1 and CDR2 (germline): LNHDA, SQIVND (reference sequence). This CDR3 has 19 amino acids. V was shortened by 0 bases and J by 5 bases, with 20 bases between the two germline ends. CDR3 loop: CASSIDKEGHSRNNSPLHF. The CDR3 DNA reads as TGTGCCAGTAGTATAGATAAGGAGGGACACAGCCGAAATAATTCACCCCTCCACTTT.

The CDR3 is CASSRAGRANYGYTF. CDR3 sequence (DNA): TGTGCCAGCTCAAGGGCGGGCAGAGCTAACTATGGCTACACCTTC. The rearrangement links TRBV28 to TRBJ1-2, with D uncertain. Trimming removed 8 bases at V and 0 bases at J, with 16 bases between. Germline V lookup: CDR1 MDHEN, CDR2 SYDVKM. CDR3 length: 15 amino acids.

This sequence joins TRBV6-5 and TRBJ1-2, with 9 positions matching TRBD1. The V gene's germline CDR1 is MNHEY and CDR2 SVGAGI. The V gene end was trimmed by 10 bases and the J gene end by 7 bases; junction bases not matched to a gene: 4. CDR3 size: 11 residues. The CDR3 DNA is TGTGCCACACAGGGGGCCGGTGGCTACACCTTC. This translates into CATQGAGGYTF.

The chain carries TRBV5-8 and TRBJ1-5; no clear D. V lost 4 bases and J 5 bases, leaving 13 bases between the germline ends. This CDR3 is built from 14 residues. Germline CDR1 SGHTS, CDR2 YDEGEE. CDR3 in DNA: TGTGCCAGCAGCCGCCGGGGTGGGGATCAGCCCCAGCATTTT. This gives the protein CASSRRGGDQPQHF.

The rearrangement links TRBV7-9 to TRBJ1-4; 11 bases are a match to TRBD1. V was pared by 5 bases and J by 8 bases, with 10 bases of the junction left unmatched. Germline lookup yields CDR1 SEHNR and CDR2 FQNEAQ (reference sequence). The CDR3 is made up of 16 amino acids. CDR3 sequence reads: CASSPPGTGGMEKLFF. For the CDR3, the DNA is TGTGCCAGCAGCCCCCCAGGGACAGGGGGAATGGAAAAACTGTTTTTT.

This chain joins TRBV5-6 and TRBJ2-1, with D possibly matching TRBD1 (6 bases). V lost 1 base and J 5 bases, leaving 16 bases between the germline ends. CDR3 size: 16 residues. The germline V gene has CDR1 SGHDT and CDR2 YYEEEE. The CDR3: CASSLRSRGNNNEQFF. CDR3 nucleotides: TGTGCCAGCAGCTTGAGGTCCAGGGGAAATAACAATGAGCAGTTCTTC.

J is TRBJ2-2 and V is TRBV19, with 7 bases lining up with TRBD2. The CDR3 spans 17 residues. Germline CDR1 is LNHDA and CDR2 is SQIVND (reference sequence). Trimming at V came to 0 bases and at J to 5 bases, leaving 9 bases not matched to a gene. The CDR3 bases are TGTGCCAGTAGTATAGATGGCGAGGCGGGGGTGACCGGGGAGCTGTTTTTT. Its translation is CASSIDGEAGVTGELFF.

This chain joins TRBV12-3 or TRBV12-4 and TRBJ1-5; D ambiguous. There are 13 residues in the CDR3. V was cut by 0 bases and J by 7 bases, with 7 bases left in between. The CDR3 region is CASSLAARQPQHF. In nucleotides, the CDR3 is TGTGCCAGCAGTTTAGCGGCGAGGCAGCCCCAGCATTTT.

The chain couples TRBV3-1 (or the pseudogene TRBV3-2) to TRBJ2-3, with 11 bases identical to TRBD2. This CDR3 has 16 residues. Germline CDR1 is LGHDT and CDR2 is YNNKEL (reference sequence). The V gene end was trimmed by 6 bases and the J gene end by 3 bases; junction bases not matched to a gene: 8. CDR3 nucleotides: TGTGCCAGCAGTCGGAGACTAGCGGGACAGACAGATACGCAGTATTTT. Protein sequence: CASSRRLAGQTDTQYF.

The chain uses TRBV20-1 and TRBJ1-2; D is unresolved. Trimming stripped 3 bases from V and 3 bases from J, with 17 bases between. The germline V gene encodes CDR1 DFQATT and CDR2 SNEGSKA (reference sequence). The CDR3 extends over 15 amino acids. The CDR3 spells CSASSWVGADYGYTF. The CDR3 bases are TGCAGTGCTAGTTCCTGGGTGGGAGCGGACTATGGCTACACCTTC.

V gene TRBV19 combines with J gene TRBJ2-1; D is unresolved. CDR3 length equals 16 residues. Germline V gene data show CDR1 as LNHDA and CDR2 as SQIVND (reference sequence). Between the trimmed V and J ends, which lost 5 bases and 0 bases, there was a span of 14 bases. CDR3 sequence: CASSWGSYSSYNEQFF. CDR3 coding DNA: TGTGCCAGTAGTTGGGGATCTTACAGCTCCTACAATGAGCAGTTCTTC. The whole variable domain, remainder taken from reference TRBV19 and TRBJ2-1, is DGGITQSPKYLFRKEGQNVTLSCEQNLNHDAMYWYRQDPGQGLRLIYYSQIVNDFQKGDIAEGYSVSREKKESFPLTVTSAQKNPTAFYLCASSWGSYSSYNEQFFGPGTRLTVL.

The chain combines TRBV19 with TRBJ1-5; D unclear. The CDR3 sequence is 13 residues long. From germline, CDR1 is LNHDA and CDR2 SQIVND (reference sequence). V was clipped by 10 bases and J by 1 base, with 11 bases between them. Here the CDR3 reads CATAVGSNQPQHF. In DNA form, the CDR3 reads TGTGCCACCGCGGTTGGAAGCAATCAGCCCCAGCATTTT.

As concerns this clone: Other DNA sequences from this sample encode an identical CDR3 as well. V usage is TRBV19 and J usage is TRBJ1-5; D call uncertain. V lost 3 bases and J lost 2, with 8 bases in between. Germline V lookup: CDR1 LNHDA, CDR2 SQIVND (reference sequence). The CDR3 covers 14 residues. In DNA, the CDR3 is TGTGCCAGTAGTATTCGAGACCGCAATCAGCCCCAGCATTTT. Its translation: CASSIRDRNQPQHF.

The chain is built from TRBV10-3 and TRBJ1-1, with D hard to call. In germline, CDR1 is ENHRY, CDR2 SYGVKD. The CDR3 is 15 residues long. V was trimmed by 0 bases and J by 0 bases, leaving 8 bases between them. CDR3 residues: CAISESSGLNTEAFF. Here the CDR3 DNA reads TGTGCCATCAGTGAGTCCTCCGGCTTGAACACTGAAGCTTTCTTT.

V usage is TRBV6-5 and J usage is TRBJ2-3; 8 nucleotides match TRBD2. The CDR3 is made up of 15 amino acids. In germline, CDR1 is MNHEY, CDR2 SVGAGI. V trimming: 10 bases; J trimming: 4 bases; junction bases outside the gene matches: 13. CDR3 residues: CATSLLAENPDTQYF. CDR3 in DNA: TGTGCCACCTCATTACTAGCGGAGAACCCAGATACGCAGTATTTT.

The chain uses TRBV2 and TRBJ2-7; TRBD2 matches 11 bases. V trimming: 8 bases; J trimming: 2 bases; junction bases outside the gene matches: 2. This CDR3 is 13 amino acids long. Germline CDR1 is SNHLY and CDR2 is FYNNEI. The CDR3 is CASFSGRAYEQYF. DNA for the CDR3: TGTGCCAGCTTTAGCGGGAGGGCCTACGAGCAGTACTTC. The complete variable domain, with remaining parts taken from reference TRBV2 and TRBJ2-7, reads EPEVTQTPSHQVTQMGQEVILRCVPISNHLYFYWYRQILGQKVEFLVSFYNNEISEKSEIFDDQFSVERPDGSNFTLKIRSTKLEDSAMYFCASFSGRAYEQYFGPGTRLTVT.

This chain connects TRBV3-1 (or the pseudogene TRBV3-2) to TRBJ2-5, with TRBD2 as a possible D gene (6 bases). The germline V and J ends were trimmed by 1 base and 0 bases, with 12 bases remaining between them. From germline, CDR1 is LGHDT and CDR2 YNNKEL (reference sequence). This CDR3 is 16 amino acids long. The CDR3 bases are TGTGCCAGCAGCCAAGCGTGGTCTAGCGACCAAGAGACCCAGTACTTC. As protein: CASSQAWSSDQETQYF.

The chain links TRBV5-1 to TRBJ1-6, with 7 nucleotides matching TRBD1. V lost 0 bases, J lost 5 bases, and 8 bases stayed unmatched. The CDR3 is 17 amino acids. Germline loops: CDR1 SGHRS, CDR2 YFSETQ. The DNA of the CDR3 is TGCGCCAGCAGCTTGGGTCCTCCGGGACAGAATAATTCACCCCTCCACTTT. It encodes CASSLGPPGQNNSPLHF.

The rearrangement links TRBV4-1 to TRBJ2-1, with D unclear. CDR1 MGHRA and CDR2 YSYEKL come from the germline V gene. The V and J ends lost 1 base and 9 bases respectively, with 13 bases between them. This CDR3 comprises 14 residues. The CDR3 bases are TGCGCCAGCAGCCAAGGTATGGGAAGTAGTGAGCAGTTCTTC. As protein: CASSQGMGSSEQFF.